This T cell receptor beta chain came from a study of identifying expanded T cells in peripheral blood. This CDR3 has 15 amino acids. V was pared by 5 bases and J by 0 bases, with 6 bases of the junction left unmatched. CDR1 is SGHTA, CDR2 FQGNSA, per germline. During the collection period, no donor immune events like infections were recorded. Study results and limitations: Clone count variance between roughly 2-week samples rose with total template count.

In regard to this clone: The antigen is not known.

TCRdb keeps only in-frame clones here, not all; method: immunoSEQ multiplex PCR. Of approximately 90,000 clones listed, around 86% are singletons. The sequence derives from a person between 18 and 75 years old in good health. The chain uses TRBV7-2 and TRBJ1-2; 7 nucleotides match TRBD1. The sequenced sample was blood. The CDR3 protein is CASSMGQNSNYGYTF. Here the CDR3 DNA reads TGTGCCAGCAGCATGGGACAGAACTCTAACTATGGCTACACCTTC.